This is a list of T cell receptor beta chains from one sample in a study of Ad26.COV2.S vaccination and SARS-CoV-2 variants. Method: immunoSEQ multiplex PCR; TCRdb's copy keeps in-frame clones and lacks some. The table records a few hundred thousand clones, roughly 80% of them present only once. The sequenced sample was peripheral blood, obtained in a trial of Ad26.COV2.S vaccine versus placebo. These receptors came from a person between 18 and 60 years old who received the Ad26.COV2.S COVID-19 vaccine or a placebo. The conserved cysteine and the conserved F or W are not part of the CDR3 here. Fields, in order: J gene, D gene, V gene, CDR3 protein. The D gene is left open where the match is weak.

TRBJ1-5	NA	TRBV6-6	ASSYSGLAQPQH
TRBJ1-5	NA	TRBV24-1	ATSDVLRPDQPQH
TRBJ2-7	NA	TRBV7-9	ASGMGGIPGYEQY
TRBJ2-7	NA	TRBV27	ASRYNREYEQY
TRBJ2-5	NA	TRBV7-2	ASSLGHGIEGTQY
TRBJ2-7	TRBD1	TRBV7-2	ASSDTGVEQY
TRBJ2-1	NA	TRBV2	ASTLGLVSWF
TRBJ1-3	TRBD1	TRBV2	ASDEQGSSGNTIY
TRBJ2-5	TRBD1	TRBV11-2	ASSPGGLQETQY
TRBJ1-2	TRBD1	TRBV7-9	ASGRDRVGGYT
TRBJ2-2	NA	TRBV2	ARPVPGPLVAGELF
TRBJ1-2	NA	TRBV5-1	ALGRVDYGYT
TRBJ2-7	NA	TRBV18	ASSPTAPPYEQY
TRBJ2-7	NA	TRBV5-6	ASSLYGPTSYEQY
TRBJ1-6	NA	TRBV5-4	ASRSDPWESPLH
TRBJ1-1	NA	TRBV29-1	SVELPGLVTEAF
TRBJ2-2	TRBD1	TRBV7-8	ASSLVAGQALTNTGELF
TRBJ1-1	NA	TRBV5-1	ASSKGVNTEAF
TRBJ2-7	TRBD1	TRBV19	ASSISSGTGNEQY
TRBJ2-7	NA	TRBV12-5	ASGGPGLSHEQY
TRBJ1-5	NA	TRBV12-3/TRBV12-4	ASSLQGNQPQH
TRBJ2-1	TRBD2	TRBV2	ASSRGGSGRGYNEQF
TRBJ2-7	NA	TRBV5-1	ASSLEGRGTYEQY
TRBJ1-5	NA	TRBV15	ATSRDRGTEPQH
TRBJ1-1	NA	TRBV6-6	ASSPPGGEAF
TRBJ1-5	NA	TRBV6-2/TRBV6-3	ASSKNSNQPQH
TRBJ1-5	NA	TRBV6-5	ASSPNGLGNQPQH
TRBJ2-7	NA	TRBV7-9	ASGQHEQY
TRBJ2-1	TRBD2	TRBV7-9	ASSSRLAGGNEQF
TRBJ2-2	NA	TRBV6-6	ASSATERGELF
TRBJ2-3	TRBD1	TRBV5-1	ASSLDGQGVDTQY
TRBJ1-5	NA	TRBV5-5	ASSLASGGAPQQPQH
TRBJ2-2	NA	TRBV4-2	ASSLDSQGGELF
TRBJ2-5	TRBD1	TRBV24-1	ATSDFRQGQETQY
TRBJ1-1	NA	TRBV19	ASSIRRVNTEAF
TRBJ1-1	NA	TRBV18	ASSWTVSAEAF
TRBJ1-1	TRBD1	TRBV7-9	ASSPNRGLTEAF
TRBJ1-4	NA	TRBV27	ASSLSQATNEKLF
TRBJ2-3	NA	TRBV15	ATSRLTGHRGDTQY
TRBJ2-1	NA	TRBV19	ASSIGRAGSYNEQF
TRBJ1-2	NA	TRBV6-2/TRBV6-3	ASSLDSVYGYT
TRBJ2-7	NA	TRBV6-6	ASSGVGYEQY
TRBJ2-2	NA	TRBV5-6	ASSLPQIEWDTGELF
TRBJ2-7	NA	TRBV21-1	ASRGDATGPSYEQY
TRBJ1-1	NA	TRBV6-5	ASSFSLNTEAF
TRBJ1-4	NA	TRBV5-5	ASSHYNEKLF